Listed below are T cell receptor beta chains from one sample, sequenced in a study of OX40 agonist ivuxolimab in advanced cancers. The table came from immunoSEQ multiplex PCR; TCRdb's copy has only in-frame clones and leaves some out. In the table there are 80,000 or so clones, around 86% of which are singletons. Material: CD4+ or CD8+ T cells sorted from blood, obtained in a trial of the OX40 agonist ivuxolimab. These receptors came from an adult with an advanced solid tumor such as melanoma, head and neck, liver or kidney cancer. The CDR3 runs from the conserved cysteine through the conserved F or W. The order of the fields is V gene, clone size, D gene, J gene, CDR3 DNA, CDR3 protein. D genes are given only for firm matches. Rows may omit the clone size; those that give it use once, few, many or a size class.

V gene: TRBV28; clone size: -; D gene: TRBD1; J gene: TRBJ2-7; CDR3 DNA: TGTGCCAGCAGTTTAGGGGACAGGGCCTCGGGGGAGCAGTACTTC; CDR3 protein: CASSLGDRASGEQYF
V gene: TRBV7-6; clone size: -; D gene: -; J gene: TRBJ2-7; CDR3 DNA: TGTGCCAGCAGCTCCCAGGGGGGACAGCTCTACTTC; CDR3 protein: CASSSQGGQLYF
V gene: TRBV7-8; clone size: few; D gene: -; J gene: TRBJ1-5; CDR3 DNA: TGTGCCAGCACCTGGGGACTCGGTCAGCCCCAGCATTTT; CDR3 protein: CASTWGLGQPQHF
V gene: TRBV6-6; clone size: -; D gene: -; J gene: TRBJ1-1; CDR3 DNA: TGTGCCATTGGTCCTTCGGGGAACACTGAAGCTTTCTTT; CDR3 protein: CAIGPSGNTEAFF
V gene: TRBV27; clone size: -; D gene: -; J gene: TRBJ1-2; CDR3 DNA: TGTGCCAGCAGTGAGACGGGGCCCTGGGGCTACACCTTC; CDR3 protein: CASSETGPWGYTF
V gene: TRBV7-8; clone size: -; D gene: TRBD2; J gene: TRBJ2-7; CDR3 DNA: TGTGCCAGCAGCCAGGAGGGACTAGCTATCGACGAGCAGTACTTC; CDR3 protein: CASSQEGLAIDEQYF
V gene: TRBV15; clone size: -; D gene: -; J gene: TRBJ2-4; CDR3 DNA: TGTGCCACCAGCAGAGTTACGGGCAGTAAAGAGTACTTC; CDR3 protein: CATSRVTGSKEYF
V gene: TRBV9; clone size: -; D gene: -; J gene: TRBJ1-5; CDR3 DNA: TGTGCCAGCAGCGGGACGGATTTTTTCAATCAGCCCCAGCATTTT; CDR3 protein: CASSGTDFFNQPQHF
V gene: TRBV7-8; clone size: -; D gene: TRBD1; J gene: TRBJ2-7; CDR3 DNA: TGTGCCAGCAGCTTCCGGGACAGATCCTACGAGCAGTACTTC; CDR3 protein: CASSFRDRSYEQYF
V gene: TRBV2; clone size: -; D gene: -; J gene: TRBJ2-3; CDR3 DNA: TGTGCCAGCAGCCCCCTCCCGGGGACCACCACAGATACGCAGTATTTT; CDR3 protein: CASSPLPGTTTDTQYF
V gene: TRBV7-6; clone size: -; D gene: TRBD1; J gene: TRBJ1-3; CDR3 DNA: TGTGCCAGCAGCTTAAACAGGGGCTCTGGAAACACCATATATTTT; CDR3 protein: CASSLNRGSGNTIYF
V gene: TRBV7-3; clone size: -; D gene: TRBD1; J gene: TRBJ1-2; CDR3 DNA: TGTGCCAGCAGCTCCGGGACAGGGGGCCTCCTCGACTATGGCTACACCTTC; CDR3 protein: CASSSGTGGLLDYGYTF
V gene: TRBV29-1; clone size: -; D gene: -; J gene: TRBJ2-7; CDR3 DNA: TGCAGCGTTCACGGGGGAAACGAGCAGTACTTC; CDR3 protein: CSVHGGNEQYF
V gene: TRBV19; clone size: -; D gene: TRBD1; J gene: TRBJ2-5; CDR3 DNA: TGTGCCAGTAGTGAGGGGACAGGGGGACGCGAGACCCAGTACTTC; CDR3 protein: CASSEGTGGRETQYF
V gene: TRBV6-6; clone size: -; D gene: -; J gene: TRBJ2-3; CDR3 DNA: TGTGCCAGCAGTTTAGGGGTCGGAGATACGCAGTATTTT; CDR3 protein: CASSLGVGDTQYF
V gene: TRBV6-1; clone size: -; D gene: -; J gene: TRBJ1-1; CDR3 DNA: TGTGCCAGCAGTGCCTCCACACAGGGCGACACTGAAGCTTTCTTT; CDR3 protein: CASSASTQGDTEAFF
V gene: TRBV7-3; clone size: -; D gene: -; J gene: TRBJ2-5; CDR3 DNA: TGTGCCAGCAGCTTAACAACTCAAGCGGCCCAGTACTTC; CDR3 protein: CASSLTTQAAQYF
V gene: TRBV11-3; clone size: -; D gene: -; J gene: TRBJ2-1; CDR3 DNA: TGTGCCAGCAGCTTCATGGGCCGGCCCTACAATGAGCAGTTCTTC; CDR3 protein: CASSFMGRPYNEQFF